A single sample gave rise to the 25 T cell receptor beta chains below, sequenced in a study of blood T cells in healthy people across ages. The authors ran a second PCR of about 7 to 11 cycles using a sample-barcoded 5' primer and a J-beta primer mix. TCRdb reanalysed the 5' RACE reads using MiXCR and keeps one entry per CDR3 protein. The repertoire holds around 1,900,000 distinct CDR3 sequences, about two fifths seen once, with 23% in the top ten. Sequencing input: blood. These receptor sequences come from a human donor in good health.

This clonotype has a handful of counts. The genes are TRBV5-1 and TRBJ1-5; TRBD1 agrees at 7 bases. Unmatched junction bases numbered 14, after V lost 4 bases and J lost 4 bases. The length of the CDR3 is 17 residues. Germline V gene sequence: CDR1 SGHRS, CDR2 YFSETQ. CDR3 protein: CASSAYRGPEGNQPQHF. The CDR3 region has the DNA TGCGCCAGCAGCGCCTACAGGGGCCCCGAGGGGAATCAGCCCCAGCATTTT.

This clonotype was detected a few times. The chain uses TRBV20-1 and TRBJ2-5, with 8 bases fitting TRBD2. V lost 0 bases to trimming and J lost 2 bases; unmatched junction nucleotides: 8. The CDR3 sequence is 16 residues long. Per germline, CDR1 DFQATT and CDR2 SNEGSKA (reference sequence). The CDR3 protein is CSARDIGSGVQETQYF. For the CDR3, the DNA is TGCAGTGCTAGAGATATAGGTAGCGGGGTTCAAGAGACCCAGTACTTC.

The rearrangement links TRBV7-9 to TRBJ2-7, with D perhaps TRBD1 (6 bases). CDR3 length: 16 amino acids. Trimming removed 7 bases from V and 0 bases from J, with 19 bases in between. The germline gives CDR1 SEHNR, CDR2 FQNEAQ (reference sequence). DNA of the CDR3: TGTGCCAGCAACCCATATTCCGGGACACCCTCCTACGAGCAGTACTTC. Its translation: CASNPYSGTPSYEQYF.

This clonotype was seen a handful of times. The CDR3: CASSDQTNEQFF. CDR3 nucleotides: TGTGCCAGCAGTGATCAAACTAATGAGCAGTTCTTC. The chain has TRBV12-3 or TRBV12-4 and TRBJ2-1; D remains ambiguous. Deletions cut 5 bases from V and 7 bases from J, with 9 bases between. CDR3 length: 12 amino acids.

In the case of this clonotype: A read error may be the cause here, since a much bigger clone is one base away. CDR3 DNA: TGTGTCAGCAGTCTCCCGAACAGGGGCGAGCAGTACTTC. Encoded protein: CVSSLPNRGEQYF. The J gene is TRBJ2-5, the V gene TRBV28; 7 nucleotides align to TRBD1. The better agreement between TRBJ2-7 and the DNA end casts doubt on the J call. CDR3 length: 13 residues. Germline CDR1 MDHEN, CDR2 SYDVKM.

The chain is built from TRBV29-1 and TRBJ1-5; TRBD1 aligns across 9 bases. The CDR3 covers 13 residues. J gave up 7 bases and V 3 bases, and 4 bases lay outside the gene matches. CDR1 is SQVTM and CDR2 is ANQGSEA in the germline V gene. Here the CDR3 DNA reads TGCAGCGTTGAGACGGACAGGGGCCAGCCCCAGCATTTT. It encodes CSVETDRGQPQHF.

This clonotype has a single count. The genes are TRBV13 and TRBJ2-4; TRBD2 aligns across 10 bases. The J call may be wrong; the DNA end is better matched by TRBJ2-7. Germline V gene data show CDR1 as PRHDT and CDR2 as FYEKMQ (reference sequence). The CDR3 runs 14 residues. CDR3 residues: CASSSTSGASEQYF. Written as DNA, the CDR3 is TGTGCCAGCAGCTCTACTAGCGGGGCTTCCGAGCAGTACTTC.

The rearrangement links TRBV2 to TRBJ1-1; 8 bases agree with TRBD1. J gave up 6 bases and V 6 bases, and 9 bases lay outside the gene matches. Germline V gene lookup returns CDR1 SNHLY and CDR2 FYNNEI. This CDR3 region has 14 residues. CDR3 DNA: TGTGCCAGCAGCCTAGACAGGGGCGTCGCTGAAGCTTTCTTT. The encoded protein is CASSLDRGVAEAFF.

This rearrangement joins TRBV3-1 to TRBJ1-2, with TRBD1 identical over 9 bases. Germline assignment: CDR1 LGHDT and CDR2 YNNKEL (reference sequence). The CDR3 contains 16 residues. V shed 4 bases, J shed 2 bases, and the junction held 8 bases outside the gene matches. CDR3 protein: CASSLATGTGNYGYTF. The CDR3 nucleotides are TGTGCCAGCAGCCTAGCGACCGGGACAGGGAACTATGGCTACACCTTC.

This clonotype was detected only a few times. CDR3 sequence: CASRVDYRSSYEQYF. Written as DNA, the CDR3 is TGCGCCAGCAGGGTCGATTACAGGAGCTCCTACGAGCAGTACTTC. The gene calls are TRBV5-1 and TRBJ2-7; D is possibly TRBD1 (5 bases). Germline values: CDR1 SGHRS, CDR2 YFSETQ. V dropped 5 bases and J dropped 0 bases, with 15 bases sitting between them. The CDR3 has 15 amino acids.

This clonotype was recorded a few times. The V call is TRBV5-6, the J call TRBJ2-7; D gene uncertain. Germline CDR1 reads SGHDT; CDR2 reads YYEEEE. Trimming removed 2 bases at V and 10 bases at J, with 10 bases between. This CDR3 is 11 amino acids long. The CDR3 here is CASSLLESQYF. CDR3 bases: TGTGCCAGCAGCTTACTCGAGAGTCAGTACTTC.

The chain is built from TRBV6-5 and TRBJ2-1; 7 bases are a match to TRBD1. TRBJ2-7 matches the DNA end more closely, so the J call is doubtful. The CDR3 has 15 residues. CDR1 is MNHEY, CDR2 SVGAGI, per germline. The DNA for the CDR3 is TGTGCCAGCAGCAAACCGGGACAGATCGTAGAGGAGCAGTACTTC. This translates into CASSKPGQIVEEQYF.

The chain recombines TRBV7-3 with TRBJ2-1; D is undetermined. This CDR3 contains 14 residues. Trimming stripped 4 bases from V and 8 bases from J, with 15 bases between. The germline CDR1 and CDR2 sequences are SGHTA and FQGTGA. CDR3 residues: CASSSTRPGDEQFF. In DNA form, the CDR3 reads TGTGCCAGCAGCTCGACGAGACCTGGGGATGAGCAGTTCTTC.

The rearrangement links TRBV7-2 to TRBJ1-2, with a possible D match to TRBD1 (6 bases). The germline CDR1 and CDR2 sequences are SGHTA and FQGNSA. This CDR3 is built from 17 residues. The V gene lost 2 bases and the J gene lost 8 bases, with 24 bases spanning the gap. The CDR3 nucleotides are TGTGCCAGCAGCTTAATGATCGTCGGGGGCGCGATTGGAGGCTACACCTTC. It is translated as CASSLMIVGGAIGGYTF. Based on the CDR3 plus reference TRBV7-2 and TRBJ1-2, the full variable domain is GAGVSQSPSNKVTEKGKDVELRCDPISGHTALYWYRQSLGQGLEFLIYFQGNSAPDKSGLPSDRFSAERTGGSVSTLTIQRTQQEDSAVYLCASSLMIVGGAIGGYTFGSGTRLTVV.

The chain joins TRBV24-1 to TRBJ2-3; D is unresolved. Germline loops: CDR1 KGHDR, CDR2 SFDVKD. This CDR3 is 16 amino acids long. The ends were cut back, 0 bases at V and 2 bases at J, with 11 bases in the middle. CDR3 DNA sequence: TGTGCCACCAGTGATTTGGGCCGAGACAACACAGATACGCAGTATTTT. Encoded protein: CATSDLGRDNTDTQYF.

The V gene is TRBV6-5, the J gene TRBJ1-1; D is unclear. V was trimmed by 2 bases and J by 5 bases, leaving 12 bases between them. The CDR3 is 14 residues long. CDR1 is MNHEY and CDR2 is SVGAGI in the germline V gene. CDR3 nucleotides: TGTGCCAGCAGTTACGCGGTCGGTGTGACTGAAGCTTTCTTT. Encoded protein: CASSYAVGVTEAFF.

This clonotype has a handful of counts. V gene TRBV5-1 combines with J gene TRBJ2-1, with TRBD2 matching 9 bases. Looked up from germline, CDR1 is SGHRS and CDR2 is YFSETQ. V trimming: 4 bases; J trimming: 6 bases; junction bases outside the gene matches: 8. CDR3 size: 15 residues. Here the CDR3 DNA reads TGCGCCAGCAGCCTTCGGACTAGCGCTGGCAATGAGCAGTTCTTC. It yields the protein CASSLRTSAGNEQFF.

This clonotype has only a few counts. V usage is TRBV7-3 and J usage is TRBJ2-4, with 7 bases matching TRBD2. The CDR3 extends over 13 amino acids. V gave up 1 base and J gave up 8 bases; unmatched junction bases: 2. Germline V gene lookup returns CDR1 SGHTA and CDR2 FQGTGA. CDR3 in DNA: TGTGCCAGCAGCTTAAAGGGAGGGGACATTCAGTACTTC. It is translated as CASSLKGGDIQYF. Variable domain in full (rest from reference TRBV7-3 and TRBJ2-4): GAGVSQTPSNKVTEKGKYVELRCDPISGHTALYWYRQSLGQGPEFLIYFQGTGAADDSGLPNDRFFAVRPEGSVSTLKIQRTERGDSAVYLCASSLKGGDIQYFGAGTRLSVL.

This clonotype appeared a single time. The junction differs from germline at one of its ends, possibly a read error. V gene TRBV29-1 combines with J gene TRBJ2-5; D ambiguous. The germline V gene encodes CDR1 SQVTM and CDR2 ANQGSEA. This CDR3 region has 14 residues. The DNA of the CDR3 is TGCAGCGTTGAATTGGCTAGTCCGCAAGAGACCCTGTACTTC. This encodes CSVELASPQETLYF.

This clonotype appeared a few times. J is TRBJ2-1 and V is TRBV4-1; 10 bases line up with TRBD1. This CDR3 has 15 amino acids. With V trimmed by 1 base and J by 9 bases, 6 bases remained unmatched. Germline V gene lookup returns CDR1 MGHRA and CDR2 YSYEKL. Here the CDR3 DNA reads TGCGCCAGCAGCCAAGTTCCGGGACAGGGGCTTGAGCAGTTCTTC. The encoded protein is CASSQVPGQGLEQFF.

The chain carries TRBV6-2 or TRBV6-3 and TRBJ2-5; tentatively, D is TRBD1 or TRBD2 (5 bases each). The germline CDR1 and CDR2 sequences are MNHEY and SVGEGT. Trimming pared 6 bases from V and 1 base from J, leaving 12 bases between. This CDR3 has 14 residues. This CDR3 reads CASSRDLFQETQYF. The CDR3 DNA sequence: TGTGCCAGCAGCCGGGACCTATTCCAAGAGACCCAGTACTTC.

Details on this clonotype: A much larger clone lies a single base off, so this may be a read error. The rearrangement links TRBV3-1 to TRBJ1-5; 8 bases are a match to TRBD1. The germline gives CDR1 LGHDT, CDR2 YNNKEL (reference sequence). V lost 1 base and J lost 7; bases outside the gene matches: 9. This CDR3 is 16 amino acids long. CDR3 nucleotides: TGTGCCAGCAGCCAAGGGGCAGGGGGCGAAGGGCAGCCCCAGCATTTT. Translation gives CASSQGAGGEGQPQHF. Combining the CDR3 with reference TRBV3-1 and TRBJ1-5 gives the whole variable domain DTAVSQTPKYLVTQMGNDKSIKCEQNLGHDTMYWYKQDSKKFLKIMFSYNNKELIINETVPNRFSPKSPDKAHLNLHINSLELGDSAVYFCASSQGAGGEGQPQHFGDGTRLSIL.

The CDR3 nucleotides read TGTGCCAGCAGTGACGGAGATAGCAATCAGCCCCAGCATTTT. Its translation: CASSDGDSNQPQHF. The rearrangement links TRBV6-6 to TRBJ1-5; D not resolved. Germline CDR1 is MNHNY and CDR2 is SVGAGI (reference sequence). The CDR3 has 14 amino acids. V lost 5 bases and J lost 0, with 8 bases in between.

Remarks on this clonotype: This may be a read error, as it is one base from a much larger clone. The CDR3 loop reads CASSLRDQNEKRFF. In nucleotides, the CDR3 is TGCGCCAGCAGCTTGAGGGACCAGAATGAAAAACGGTTTTTT. V gene TRBV5-1 combines with J gene TRBJ1-4; tentative D call: TRBD1 (5 bases). The CDR3 runs 14 residues. In germline, CDR1 is SGHRS, CDR2 YFSETQ.

V and J are TRBV7-2 and TRBJ2-5; 11 nucleotides match TRBD2. Germline-derived CDR1 and CDR2 are SGHTA and FQGNSA. There are 18 residues in the CDR3. V was pared by 6 bases and J by 2 bases, with 14 bases of the junction left unmatched. The CDR3 nucleotides read TGTGCCAGCAGACAGAAACACGGGACTAGCGGCCAACAAGAGACCCAGTACTTC. It encodes CASRQKHGTSGQQETQYF.